The TCR beta chain under discussion was sequenced for a study of blood T cell dynamics during melanoma immunotherapy. This CDR3 is built from 20 residues. Per the germline V gene, CDR1 is MDHEN and CDR2 is SYDVKM. The V and J ends lost 3 bases and 4 bases, in that order; junction bases with no gene match: 19. All DNA from each sorted CD8+ subset was loaded. Measured with immunoSEQ multiplex PCR; TCRdb has only the in-frame clones, and not every one. This table has about 640 clones, 68% appearing once. The time point: week 3, after first cycle of checkpoint inhibitor. Blood was drawn before treatment and at week 3 after checkpoint blockade.

The material sequenced was central memory CD8+ T cells from blood, taken from a patient treated with checkpoint blockade. The V call is TRBV28, the J call TRBJ2-7; 12 bases map to TRBD2. The receptor comes from a human donor with melanoma. The CDR3, as DNA: TGTGCCAGCAGTTTTCCCGTCAGTAACCGGACTAGCGGGAACACGTACGAGCAGTACTTC. Amino acid sequence: CASSFPVSNRTSGNTYEQYF. The full variable domain, in which reference TRBV28 and TRBJ2-7 provide the parts outside the CDR3, is DVKVTQSSRYLVKRTGEKVFLECVQDMDHENMFWYRQDPGLGLRLIYFSYDVKMKEKGDIPEGYSVSREKKERFSLILESASTNQTSMYLCASSFPVSNRTSGNTYEQYFGPGTRLTVT.